This T cell receptor beta chain emerged from a study of technical replicates of blood from a handful of donors. J lost 3 bases, V lost 6 bases, and 12 bases had no gene match. The CDR3 covers 17 residues. Germline loops: CDR1 PRHDT, CDR2 FYEKMQ (reference sequence). The data were produced by immunoSEQ multiplex PCR, yet TCRdb's version contains in-frame clones alone and is incomplete. The sample shows tens of thousands of clones, 90% of them seen only once. This sequence joins TRBV13 and TRBJ1-2, with 11 bases matching TRBD1. What was sequenced was PBMCs. This TCR was sampled from a human donor in good health. Some clones in this sample may be carry-over from other donors' samples. The CDR3 DNA reads as TGTGCCAGCAGATATGGACAGGGGGCAGTAGGGTACTATGGCTACACCTTC. This gives the protein CASRYGQGAVGYYGYTF.